These T cell receptor beta chains were read from a single sample in a study of blood T cell repertoires in COVID-19. The protocol was immunoSEQ multiplex PCR, while the TCRdb copy is restricted to in-frame clones and leaves out a portion. This table has around 140,000 clones, about 76% appearing once. The source material was peripheral blood. Receptor source: a human donor in a cohort sampled during active COVID-19. The CDR3 runs from the conserved cysteine through the conserved F or W. A D gene is named only where the DNA matches it firmly.

J | D | V | DNA | CDR3
TRBJ2-1 | TRBD2 | TRBV7-6 | TGTGCCAGCAGCCTAGGTGGGGGACTAGCGGGAGTTGAGCAGTTCTTC | CASSLGGGLAGVEQFF
TRBJ2-7 | NA | TRBV29-1 | TGCAGCGTTGATGGTACAGGCTACGAGCAGTACTTC | CSVDGTGYEQYF
TRBJ1-2 | TRBD1 | TRBV28 | TGTGCCAGCAGCCGACAGGGGGACGGCTACACCTTC | CASSRQGDGYTF
TRBJ2-7 | TRBD1 | TRBV10-2 | TGCGCCAGCAGTGAGTCGGGACAGGGTATCAAAAGGTACGAGCAGTACTTC | CASSESGQGIKRYEQYF
TRBJ1-4 | TRBD1 | TRBV4-3 | TGCGCCAGCAGCCGACAGGGCAATGAAAAACTGTTTTTT | CASSRQGNEKLFF
TRBJ2-1 | NA | TRBV4-2 | TGTGCCAGCAGCCAAGAGGCTCACAATGAGCAGTTCTTC | CASSQEAHNEQFF
TRBJ1-6 | TRBD1 | TRBV2 | TGTGCCAGCGGAGGACAGGGGGATTCACCCCTCCACTTT | CASGGQGDSPLHF
TRBJ2-5 | TRBD2 | TRBV10-3 | TGTGCCATCAGTGACCCTAGCGGGAAAGAGACCCAGTACTTC | CAISDPSGKETQYF
TRBJ2-3 | NA | TRBV7-2 | TGTGCCAGCAGCCTTGCAGGGCTACCCACGTATACGCAGTATTTT | CASSLAGLPTYTQYF
TRBJ2-7 | NA | TRBV10-1 | TGCGCCAGCAGTGCGGGAGCTCATTACGAGCAGTACTTC | CASSAGAHYEQYF